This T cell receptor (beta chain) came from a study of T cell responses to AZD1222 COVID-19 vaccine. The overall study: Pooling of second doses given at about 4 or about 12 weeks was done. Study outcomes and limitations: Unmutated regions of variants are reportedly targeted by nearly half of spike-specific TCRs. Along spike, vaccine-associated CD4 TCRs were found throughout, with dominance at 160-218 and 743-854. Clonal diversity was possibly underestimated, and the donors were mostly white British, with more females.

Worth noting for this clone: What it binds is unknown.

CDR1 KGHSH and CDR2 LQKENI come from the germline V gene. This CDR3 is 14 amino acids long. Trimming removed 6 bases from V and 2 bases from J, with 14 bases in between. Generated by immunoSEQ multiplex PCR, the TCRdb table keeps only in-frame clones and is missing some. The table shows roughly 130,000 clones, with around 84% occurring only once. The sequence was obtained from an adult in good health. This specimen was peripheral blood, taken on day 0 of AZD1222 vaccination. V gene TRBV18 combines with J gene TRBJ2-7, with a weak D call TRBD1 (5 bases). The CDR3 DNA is TGTGCCAGCTCGACCTCAGGGCCTCCCTACGAGCAGTACTTC. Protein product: CASSTSGPPYEQYF.